One TCR beta chain is described in this entry. Generated by immunoSEQ multiplex PCR, the TCRdb table keeps only in-frame clones and is missing some. Among under 75,000 clones listed, approximately 94% were seen once. This entry comes from a study of technical replicates of blood from a handful of donors. The V end lost 0 bases, the J end lost 3 bases, and 10 bases lay between the germline ends. This CDR3 is built from 15 residues. The germline V gene encodes CDR1 SGHDT and CDR2 YYEEEE. Sequences were obtained from T cells isolated from PBMCs. The TCR sequence derives from a human donor in good health. This rearrangement joins TRBV5-6 to TRBJ1-5; tentative D call: TRBD1 (6 bases). This CDR3 reads CASSLATGSNQPQHF. The CDR3 region has the DNA TGTGCCAGCAGCTTGGCTACAGGGTCCAATCAGCCCCAGCATTTT.